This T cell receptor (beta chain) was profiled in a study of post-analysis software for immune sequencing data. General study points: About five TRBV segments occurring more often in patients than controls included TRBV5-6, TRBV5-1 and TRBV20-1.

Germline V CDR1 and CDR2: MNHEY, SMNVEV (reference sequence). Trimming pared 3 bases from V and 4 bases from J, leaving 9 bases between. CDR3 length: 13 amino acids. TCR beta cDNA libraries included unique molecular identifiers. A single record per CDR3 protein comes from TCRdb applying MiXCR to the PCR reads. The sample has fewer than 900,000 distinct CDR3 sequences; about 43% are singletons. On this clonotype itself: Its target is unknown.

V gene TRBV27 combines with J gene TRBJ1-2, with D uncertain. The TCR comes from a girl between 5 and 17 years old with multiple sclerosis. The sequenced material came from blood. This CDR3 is CASSFSPVYGYTF. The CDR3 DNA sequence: TGTGCCAGCAGTTTTTCACCGGTCTATGGCTACACCTTC.